Listed below are T cell receptor beta chains from one sample, sequenced in a study of T cell changes during pregnancy in multiple sclerosis. Sequencing used immunoSEQ multiplex PCR; TCRdb keeps in-frame clones, though not all of them. This table holds 35,000 to 45,000 clones, 70% to 90% found once. The starting material was CD4+ T cells from peripheral blood mononuclear cells, obtained before pregnancy. These receptor sequences come from a female donor with multiple sclerosis, enrolled in a pregnancy study. Each CDR3 is given with its conserved first and last residue. A D gene is named only where the DNA matches it firmly. The size of a clone is reported for some rows only, either as once, few or many, or as a class for expanded clones.

NA TRBJ1-2 TRBV6-1 NA CASMPGRTTNYGYTF TGTGCCAGCATGCCTGGGCGGACTACTAACTATGGCTACACCTTC
NA TRBJ2-7 TRBV19 NA CASSITGLYYEQYF TGTGCCAGTAGTATTACGGGACTCTACTACGAGCAGTACTTC
TRBD2 TRBJ2-1 TRBV19 NA CASSLRLAGGPIYNEQFF TGTGCCAGTAGTCTTAGACTAGCGGGGGGACCGATCTACAATGAGCAGTTCTTC
TRBD1 TRBJ1-2 TRBV6-5 once CASSNLGQGYGYTF TGTGCCAGCAGTAACCTGGGACAGGGGTATGGCTACACCTTC
NA TRBJ1-5 TRBV6-5 NA CASSRKPGGNQPQHF TGTGCCAGCAGCCGAAAACCGGGAGGGAATCAGCCCCAGCATTTT
NA TRBJ2-1 TRBV15 once CATSRKENEQFF TGTGCCACCAGCAGAAAAGAGAATGAGCAGTTCTTC
TRBD1 TRBJ1-4 TRBV4-1 NA CASSLPPGQGGIAGEKLFF TGCGCCAGCAGCCTTCCCCCGGGACAGGGGGGTATCGCCGGCGAAAAACTGTTTTTT
NA TRBJ1-6 TRBV30 NA CAWNPDSYNSPLHF TGTGCCTGGAACCCAGACTCCTATAATTCACCCCTCCACTTT
TRBD1 TRBJ1-1 TRBV7-6 few CASDRGFTEAFF TGTGCCAGTGACAGGGGGTTCACTGAAGCTTTCTTT
TRBD2 TRBJ2-3 TRBV5-1 NA CASSLGLAPLRDTQYF TGCGCCAGCAGCTTGGGACTAGCGCCCCTTCGGGATACGCAGTATTTT
TRBD1 TRBJ2-2 TRBV6-4 NA CASSDPGQGAQVSPGELFF TGTGCCAGCAGCGACCCGGGACAGGGGGCGCAGGTCTCTCCGGGGGAGCTGTTTTTT
NA TRBJ1-2 TRBV10-2 NA CASGQNYGYTF TGCGCCAGCGGACAGAACTATGGCTACACCTTC
NA TRBJ1-5 TRBV19 once CASSIKAGRIDQPQHF TGTGCCAGTAGTATAAAGGCAGGGAGGATCGATCAGCCCCAGCATTTT
TRBD1 TRBJ1-1 TRBV2 NA CASSRTGGTEAFF TGTGCCAGCAGTAGGACAGGGGGGACTGAAGCTTTCTTT
TRBD1 TRBJ2-2 TRBV11-1 NA CASSLRQGRTGELFF TGTGCCAGCAGCCTTCGACAGGGGAGAACCGGGGAGCTGTTTTTT
TRBD2 TRBJ2-1 TRBV5-1 NA CASSLVGFSGGPSYNEQFF TGCGCCAGCAGCTTGGTGGGGTTTAGCGGGGGACCCTCCTACAATGAGCAGTTCTTC
TRBD1 TRBJ2-7 TRBV5-1 NA CASSRAGTGSGHEQYF TGCGCCAGCAGCAGAGCCGGGACAGGGTCAGGTCACGAGCAGTACTTC
TRBD1 TRBJ2-3 TRBV4-2 NA CASSHDRDREADTQYF TGTGCCAGCAGCCATGACCGGGACAGGGAAGCAGATACGCAGTATTTT
TRBD1 TRBJ2-3 TRBV29-1 NA CSVSYPGQPSTDTQYF TGCAGCGTCTCCTATCCGGGACAGCCGAGCACAGATACGCAGTATTTT
TRBD1 TRBJ1-5 TRBV5-1 NA CASSLGTGAFSNQPQHF TGCGCCAGCAGCTTGGGGACAGGAGCCTTTAGCAATCAGCCCCAGCATTTT
NA TRBJ1-4 TRBV28 NA CASLGLRNEKLFF TGTGCCAGCCTGGGCCTCCGTAACGAAAAACTGTTTTTT
TRBD2 TRBJ2-7 TRBV7-2 few CASSSDSGGAEF TGTGCCAGCAGTTCGGATAGCGGGGGGGCTGAATTC